The 22 T cell receptor beta chains below were found in one sample sequenced in a study of cytomegalovirus exposure and HLA in healthy donors. TCRdb's table, derived via immunoSEQ multiplex PCR, lists solely in-frame clones and lacks some. This table has around 170,000 clones, around 85% appearing once. Sequencing input: PBMCs. These receptors were collected from a man aged 18-30 years in good health and CMV-seropositive.

This chain joins TRBV27 and TRBJ2-7, with TRBD1 matching 8 bases. Germline V lookup: CDR1 MNHEY, CDR2 SMNVEV (reference sequence). Trimming took 4 bases from V and 5 from J; bases not matched to a gene: 4. The CDR3 has 13 residues. For the CDR3, the DNA is TGTGCCAGCAGTTGGGACAGGCGGCACGAGCAGTACTTC. This translates into CASSWDRRHEQYF.

The V call is TRBV5-1, the J call TRBJ2-3; 7 bases align to TRBD2. CDR1 and CDR2 (germline): SGHRS, YFSETQ. The CDR3 extends over 15 amino acids. Trimming took 2 bases from V and 2 from J; bases not matched to a gene: 5. CDR3 protein: CASSFSRGDTDTQYF. The CDR3 nucleotides read TGCGCCAGCAGCTTTAGCCGGGGGGACACAGATACGCAGTATTTT.

The chain is built from TRBV28 and TRBJ2-7; TRBD2 is a possible D gene (5 bases). CDR3 length equals 13 residues. Germline values: CDR1 MDHEN, CDR2 SYDVKM. Trimming removed 6 bases at V and 1 base at J, with 10 bases between. Written as DNA, the CDR3 is TGTGCCAGCAGAGAGGGTAGGTCCTACGAGCAGTACTTC. Translation: CASREGRSYEQYF.

This CDR3 reads CASSSSSSVGGYEQYF. CDR3 DNA sequence: TGTGCCAGCAGCTCATCTAGCTCGGTAGGCGGCTACGAGCAGTACTTC. The rearrangement joins TRBV7-9 to TRBJ2-7, with a weak D call TRBD2 (5 bases). Germline CDR1 and CDR2: SEHNR and FQNEAQ (reference sequence). The CDR3 totals 16 residues. Trimming took off 4 bases at V and 3 bases at J, with 19 bases between the two ends.

This rearrangement joins TRBV5-6 to TRBJ1-4; 9 nucleotides match TRBD1. The trim removed 0 bases at V and 4 bases at J, leaving 1 base unmatched. CDR1 is SGHDT, CDR2 YYEEEE, per germline. The CDR3 loop spans 15 amino acids. The DNA for the CDR3 is TGTGCCAGCAGCTTGGAGGGACAGGGTAATGAAAAACTGTTTTTT. It translates to CASSLEGQGNEKLFF.

The CDR3 nucleotides read TGTGCCAGTAGTAGGAACAGGAACACTGAAGCTTTCTTT. It specifies CASSRNRNTEAFF. The gene calls are TRBV19 and TRBJ1-1; D is ambiguous. Germline V gene data show CDR1 as LNHDA and CDR2 as SQIVND (reference sequence). This CDR3 spans 13 amino acids. The germline V and J ends were trimmed by 4 bases and 1 base, with 7 bases remaining between them.

The chain has TRBV9 and TRBJ1-1; D might be TRBD1 (6 bases). The germline gives CDR1 SGDLS, CDR2 YYNGEE. The CDR3 is 13 residues long. Trimming removed 0 bases at V and 8 bases at J, with 11 bases between. The CDR3 reads CASSVGGGREAFF. Written as DNA, the CDR3 is TGTGCCAGCAGCGTAGGGGGGGGCAGGGAAGCTTTCTTT. The full variable domain, completed using reference TRBV9 and TRBJ1-1, is DSGVTQTPKHLITATGQRVTLRCSPRSGDLSVYWYQQSLDQGLQFLIQYYNGEERAKGNILERFSAQQFPDLHSELNLSSLELGDSALYFCASSVGGGREAFFGQGTRLTVV.

The CDR3 DNA follows: TGCGCCAGCACGCCAACAGTGATCACTGAAGCTTTCTTT. Translating it yields CASTPTVITEAFF. The chain recombines TRBV10-2 with TRBJ1-1; D gene uncertain. The CDR3 runs 13 residues. Germline CDR1 is WSHSY and CDR2 is SAAADI. V lost 7 bases, J lost 4 bases, and 13 bases lay in between.

The gene calls are TRBV5-1 and TRBJ2-5; tentatively, D is TRBD1 (7 bases). Between the trimmed V and J ends, which lost 5 bases and 4 bases, there was a span of 9 bases. CDR3 length equals 12 residues. The germline V gene has CDR1 SGHRS and CDR2 YFSETQ. The CDR3 sequence is CASRRDRETQYF. In DNA, the CDR3 is TGCGCCAGCAGGCGGGACAGAGAGACCCAGTACTTC. Supplemented by reference TRBV5-1 and TRBJ2-5, the full variable domain reads KAGVTQTPRYLIKTRGQQVTLSCSPISGHRSVSWYQQTPGQGLQFLFEYFSETQRNKGNFPGRFSGRQFSNSRSEMNVSTLELGDSALYLCASRRDRETQYFGPGTRLLVL.

The chain combines TRBV5-1 with TRBJ2-2; TRBD1 matches at 10 bases. Looked up from germline, CDR1 is SGHRS and CDR2 is YFSETQ. With 4 bases clipped from V and 2 bases from J, the junction kept 5 bases outside the gene matches. The CDR3 consists of 16 residues. This chain's CDR3 is CASSGTGDLNTGELFF. For the CDR3, the DNA is TGCGCCAGCAGCGGGACAGGGGACCTTAACACCGGGGAGCTGTTTTTT.

This chain connects TRBV27 to TRBJ1-6; the match to TRBD1 covers 10 bases. J lost 10 bases, V lost 5 bases, and 11 bases had no gene match. The CDR3 loop spans 16 amino acids. Per the germline V gene, CDR1 is MNHEY and CDR2 is SMNVEV (reference sequence). CDR3 in DNA: TGTGCCAGCAGTCCCTTCGGGACAGGGGTTAGGTCACCCCTCCACTTT. Its protein is CASSPFGTGVRSPLHF.

J is TRBJ2-1 and V is TRBV28; TRBD1 agrees at 7 bases. CDR1 and CDR2 (germline): MDHEN, SYDVKM. The V segment lost 3 bases and the J segment 6 bases; nucleotides outside the gene matches: 2. This CDR3 has 13 residues. CDR3 coding DNA: TGTGCCAGCAGTTTGACAGGGCCCAATGAGCAGTTCTTC. Protein product: CASSLTGPNEQFF.

The chain joins TRBV6-1 to TRBJ1-1; D possibly corresponds to TRBD1 (6 bases). CDR1 and CDR2 from the germline V gene are MNHNS and SASEGT. The CDR3 covers 14 residues. V lost 4 bases and J lost 1, with 10 bases in between. In nucleotides, the CDR3 is TGTGCCAGCAGTGGGGGACACCCGAACACTGAAGCTTTCTTT. Amino acids: CASSGGHPNTEAFF.

The chain recombines TRBV5-8 with TRBJ2-3; 8 nucleotides match TRBD1. Germline lookup yields CDR1 SGHTS and CDR2 YDEGEE. Unmatched junction bases numbered 9, after V lost 6 bases and J lost 3 bases. The CDR3 sequence is 15 residues long. This CDR3 is CASTPGQGKTDTQYF. For the CDR3, the DNA is TGTGCCAGCACCCCAGGACAGGGTAAAACAGATACGCAGTATTTT.

In its sample, this clone was seen once. The J gene is TRBJ2-5, the V gene TRBV28; 9 nucleotides agree with TRBD2. The CDR3 totals 14 residues. Germline lookup yields CDR1 MDHEN and CDR2 SYDVKM. V lost 4 bases and J lost 4; bases outside the gene matches: 4. CDR3 amino acids: CASSSTSGAETQYF. The CDR3 DNA reads TGTGCCAGCAGTTCGACTAGCGGAGCAGAGACCCAGTACTTC.

The chain uses TRBV28 and TRBJ1-5; 7 bases map to TRBD1. V was clipped by 0 bases and J by 0 bases; unmatched bases: 5. The CDR3 has 17 residues. Looked up from germline, CDR1 is MDHEN and CDR2 is SYDVKM. The CDR3 bases are TGTGCCAGCAGTTTATGGGGACAGACCGCTAGCAATCAGCCCCAGCATTTT. Translation: CASSLWGQTASNQPQHF.

This chain connects TRBV5-4 to TRBJ2-5; 7 bases are a match to TRBD2. The germline CDR1 and CDR2 sequences are SGHNT and YYREEE (reference sequence). The CDR3 spans 16 residues. V was pared by 4 bases and J by 1 base, with 10 bases of the junction left unmatched. This chain's CDR3 is CASSQEPSSGQETQYF. The CDR3 DNA is TGTGCCAGCAGCCAGGAGCCTTCTAGCGGCCAAGAGACCCAGTACTTC.

The rearrangement links TRBV11-2 to TRBJ2-1, with unresolved D. CDR3 length: 14 amino acids. Germline CDR1 SGHAT, CDR2 FQNNGV. The V end lost 2 bases, the J end lost 7 bases, and 12 bases lay between the germline ends. The CDR3: CASSLRVEWNEQFF. The CDR3, as DNA: TGTGCCAGCAGCTTACGGGTAGAATGGAATGAGCAGTTCTTC.

The chain uses TRBV5-1 and TRBJ2-5; 8 bases are shared with TRBD2. This CDR3 contains 13 residues. In germline, CDR1 is SGHRS, CDR2 YFSETQ. After removal of 4 bases from V and 5 bases from J, the junction contained 4 bases not matched to a gene. CDR3 region: CASSRTSYETQYF. CDR3 coding DNA: TGCGCCAGCAGCCGGACTAGCTATGAGACCCAGTACTTC.

The V call is TRBV19, the J call TRBJ2-7; 8 positions match TRBD1. The germline V gene has CDR1 LNHDA and CDR2 SQIVND (reference sequence). The CDR3 contains 16 residues. V lost 1 base to trimming and J lost 4 bases; unmatched junction nucleotides: 9. Here the CDR3 reads CASSIGPGGSSYEQYF. The CDR3 coding sequence is TGTGCCAGTAGTATAGGGCCAGGGGGCAGTTCTTACGAGCAGTACTTC.

The genes are TRBV30 and TRBJ1-1; TRBD1 matches 7 bases. The CDR3 extends over 14 amino acids. J gave up 1 base and V 5 bases, and 7 bases lay outside the gene matches. Germline-derived CDR1 and CDR2 are GTSNPN and SVGIG (reference sequence). CDR3 loop: CAWGGRGQNTEAFF. DNA of the CDR3: TGTGCCTGGGGGGGAAGGGGGCAGAACACTGAAGCTTTCTTT.

Here the CDR3 DNA reads TGTGCCAGCAGTTTGCGAGGGGGCCTCTCCTACGAGCAGTACTTC. As protein: CASSLRGGLSYEQYF. The chain carries TRBV27 and TRBJ2-7, with TRBD1 matching over 7 bases. CDR1 and CDR2 from the germline V gene are MNHEY and SMNVEV (reference sequence). The J segment lost 0 bases and the V segment lost 3 bases, leaving 5 bases of the junction unmatched. The CDR3 contains 15 residues.